This paragraph covers one TCR beta chain sequence. Its antigen is as yet unknown. One end of the junction does not line up with germline, which may come from a read error. This specimen comes from a study of shared clonotypes between healthy human individuals. Study as a whole: Samples came from a couple of female and a few male donors aged 18 to 49.

Sequencing was performed with immunoSEQ multiplex PCR; in TCRdb, only in-frame clones are kept and a portion is missing. The sample comprises around 2,000,000 clones, about 92% of which are singletons, and about 1.8% rests with the top ten. Study results and caveats: Among donors, sharing of clonotypes was expected to be affected by sequencing depth.

This CDR3 comprises 15 residues. Germline CDR1 is SNHLY and CDR2 is FYNNEI. Naive CD8 populations comprised CD45RO-negative cells positively selected for CCR7, excluding terminally differentiated effector memory CD45RA+ cells. The V gene is TRBV2, the J gene TRBJ2-3; TRBD2 agrees at 14 bases. Sequencing was carried out using naive CD8+ T cells from PBMCs. The sequence was collected from a man younger than 35 in good health. Some clones in this sample may be carry-over from other donors' samples. The CDR3 DNA sequence: TGTGCCAAAACAGGGTCCGGGACTAGCGGGAGATGGGCGCATTTT. Translation gives CAKTGSGTSGRWAHF.